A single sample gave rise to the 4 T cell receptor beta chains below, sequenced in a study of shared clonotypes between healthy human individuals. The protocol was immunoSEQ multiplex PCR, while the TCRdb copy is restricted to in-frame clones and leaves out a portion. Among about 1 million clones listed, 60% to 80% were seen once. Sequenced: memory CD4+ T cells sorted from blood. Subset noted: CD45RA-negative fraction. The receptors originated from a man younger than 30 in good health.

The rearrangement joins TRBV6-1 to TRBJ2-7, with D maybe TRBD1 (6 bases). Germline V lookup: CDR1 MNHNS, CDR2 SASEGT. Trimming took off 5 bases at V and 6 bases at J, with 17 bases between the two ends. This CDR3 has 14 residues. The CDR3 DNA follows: TGTGCCAGCAGTAAGGGGGACATGGGTGGCGAGCAGTACTTC. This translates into CASSKGDMGGEQYF.

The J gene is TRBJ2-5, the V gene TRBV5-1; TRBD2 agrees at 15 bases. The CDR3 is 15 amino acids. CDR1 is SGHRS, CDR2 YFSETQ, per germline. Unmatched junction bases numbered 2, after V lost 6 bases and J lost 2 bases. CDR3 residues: CASTGLAGGQETQYF. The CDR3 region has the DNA TGCGCCAGCACCGGACTAGCGGGGGGGCAAGAGACCCAGTACTTC. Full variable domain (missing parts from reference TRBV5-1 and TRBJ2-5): KAGVTQTPRYLIKTRGQQVTLSCSPISGHRSVSWYQQTPGQGLQFLFEYFSETQRNKGNFPGRFSGRQFSNSRSEMNVSTLELGDSALYLCASTGLAGGQETQYFGPGTRLLVL.

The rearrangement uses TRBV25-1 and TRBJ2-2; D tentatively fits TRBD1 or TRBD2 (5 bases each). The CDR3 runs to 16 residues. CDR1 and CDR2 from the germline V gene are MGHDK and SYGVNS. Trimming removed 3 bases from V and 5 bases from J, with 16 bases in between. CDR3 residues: CASSDERGIGTGELFF. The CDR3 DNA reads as TGTGCCAGCAGTGATGAGAGGGGTATCGGGACCGGGGAGCTGTTTTTT.

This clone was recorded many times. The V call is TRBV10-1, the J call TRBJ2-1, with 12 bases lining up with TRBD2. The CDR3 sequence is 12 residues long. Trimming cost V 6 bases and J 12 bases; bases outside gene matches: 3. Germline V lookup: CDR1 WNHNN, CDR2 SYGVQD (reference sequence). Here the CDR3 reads CASSMTSGGQFF. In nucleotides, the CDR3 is TGCGCCAGCAGCATGACTAGCGGGGGGCAGTTCTTC.